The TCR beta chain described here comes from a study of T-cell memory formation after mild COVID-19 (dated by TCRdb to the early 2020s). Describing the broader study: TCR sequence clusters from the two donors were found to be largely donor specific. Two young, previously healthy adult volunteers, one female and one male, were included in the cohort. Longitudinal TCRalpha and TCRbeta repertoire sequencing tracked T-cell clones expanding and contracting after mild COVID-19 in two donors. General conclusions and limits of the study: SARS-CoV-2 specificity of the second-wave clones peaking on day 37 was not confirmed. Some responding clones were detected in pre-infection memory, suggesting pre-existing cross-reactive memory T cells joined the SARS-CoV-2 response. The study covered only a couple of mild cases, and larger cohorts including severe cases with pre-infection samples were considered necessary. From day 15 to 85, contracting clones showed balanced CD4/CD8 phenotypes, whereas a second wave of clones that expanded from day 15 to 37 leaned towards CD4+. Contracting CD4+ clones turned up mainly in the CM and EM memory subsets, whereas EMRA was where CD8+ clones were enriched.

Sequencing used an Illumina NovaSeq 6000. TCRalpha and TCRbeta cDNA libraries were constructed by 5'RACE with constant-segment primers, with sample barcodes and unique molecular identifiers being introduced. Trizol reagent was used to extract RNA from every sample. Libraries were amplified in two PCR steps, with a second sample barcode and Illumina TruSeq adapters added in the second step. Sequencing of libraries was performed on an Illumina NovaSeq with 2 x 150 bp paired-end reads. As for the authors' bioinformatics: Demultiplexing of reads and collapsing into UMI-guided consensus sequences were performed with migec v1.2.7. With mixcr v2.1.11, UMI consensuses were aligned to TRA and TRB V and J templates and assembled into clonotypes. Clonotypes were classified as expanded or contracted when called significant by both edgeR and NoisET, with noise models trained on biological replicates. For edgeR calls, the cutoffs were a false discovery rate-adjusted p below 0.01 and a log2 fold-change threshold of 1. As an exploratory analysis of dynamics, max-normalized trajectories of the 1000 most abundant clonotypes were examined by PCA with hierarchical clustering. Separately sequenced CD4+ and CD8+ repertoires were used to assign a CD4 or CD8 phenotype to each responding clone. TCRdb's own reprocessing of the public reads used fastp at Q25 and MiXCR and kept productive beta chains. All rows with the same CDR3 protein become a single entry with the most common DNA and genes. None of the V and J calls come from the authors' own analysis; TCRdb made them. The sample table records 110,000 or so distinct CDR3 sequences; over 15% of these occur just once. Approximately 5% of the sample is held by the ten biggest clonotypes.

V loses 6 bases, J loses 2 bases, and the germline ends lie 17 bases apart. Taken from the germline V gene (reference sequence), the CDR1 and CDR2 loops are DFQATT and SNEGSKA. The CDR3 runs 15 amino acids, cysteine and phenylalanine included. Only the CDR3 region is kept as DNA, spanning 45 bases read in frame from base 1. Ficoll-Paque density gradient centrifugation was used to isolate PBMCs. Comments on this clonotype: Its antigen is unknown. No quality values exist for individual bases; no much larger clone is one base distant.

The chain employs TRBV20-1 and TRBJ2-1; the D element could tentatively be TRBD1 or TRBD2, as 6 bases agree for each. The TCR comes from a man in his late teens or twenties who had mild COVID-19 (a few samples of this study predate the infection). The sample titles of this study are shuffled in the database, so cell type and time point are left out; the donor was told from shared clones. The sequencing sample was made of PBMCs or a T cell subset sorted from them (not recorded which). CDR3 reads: CSAVPFGGPYNEQFF. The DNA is TGCAGTGCCGTTCCCTTTGGGGGGCCCTACAATGAGCAGTTCTTC.